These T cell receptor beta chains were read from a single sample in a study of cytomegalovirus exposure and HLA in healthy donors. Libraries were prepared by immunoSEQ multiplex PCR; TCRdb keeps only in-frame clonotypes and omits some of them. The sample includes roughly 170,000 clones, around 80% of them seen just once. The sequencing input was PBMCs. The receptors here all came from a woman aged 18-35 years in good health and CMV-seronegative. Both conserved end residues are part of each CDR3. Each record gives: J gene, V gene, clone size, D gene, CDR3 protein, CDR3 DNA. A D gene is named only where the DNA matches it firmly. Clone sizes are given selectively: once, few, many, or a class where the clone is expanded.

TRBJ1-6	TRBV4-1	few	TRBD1	CASSRSSGTGSSYNSPLHF	TGCGCCAGCAGCCGCTCATCTGGGACAGGGAGCTCCTATAATTCACCCCTCCACTTT
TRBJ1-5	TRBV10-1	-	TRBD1	CASSEQGFNQPQHF	TGCGCCAGCAGTGAACAGGGGTTCAATCAGCCCCAGCATTTT
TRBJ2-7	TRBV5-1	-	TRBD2	CASSLIAGGSYEQYF	TGCGCCAGCAGCTTGATAGCGGGAGGCTCCTACGAGCAGTACTTC
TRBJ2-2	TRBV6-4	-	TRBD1	CASSDGTGGTGELFF	TGTGCCAGCAGTGACGGGACAGGGGGGACCGGGGAGCTGTTTTTT
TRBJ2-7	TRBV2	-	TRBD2	CASSASAGVWDEQYF	TGTGCCAGCAGTGCTTCCGCGGGAGTCTGGGACGAGCAGTACTTC
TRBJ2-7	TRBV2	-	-	CASSDGTAGEQYF	TGTGCCAGCAGTGATGGGACAGCGGGCGAGCAGTACTTC
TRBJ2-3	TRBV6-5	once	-	CASRRQGTDTQYF	TGTGCCAGCCGTCGGCAGGGGACAGATACGCAGTATTTT
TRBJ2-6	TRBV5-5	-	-	CASSLDRASFGANVLTF	TGTGCCAGCAGCTTGGACAGGGCTTCGTTTGGGGCCAACGTCCTGACTTTC
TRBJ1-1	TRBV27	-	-	CASSPGGGDFF	TGTGCCAGCAGTCCGGGGGGTGGAGATTTCTTT
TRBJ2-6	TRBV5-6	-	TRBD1	CASSPTGAGANVLTF	TGTGCCAGCAGCCCGACAGGGGCTGGGGCCAACGTCCTGACTTTC
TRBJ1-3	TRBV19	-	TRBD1	CASFGTDSGNTIYF	TGTGCCAGTTTTGGGACAGACTCTGGAAACACCATATATTTT
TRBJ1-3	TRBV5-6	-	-	CASSLTLSGNTIYF	TGTGCCAGCAGCTTGACTCTCTCTGGAAACACCATATATTTT
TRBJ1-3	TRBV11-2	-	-	CASSLGLSGNTIYF	TGTGCCAGCAGCTTGGGGCTCTCTGGAAACACCATATATTTT
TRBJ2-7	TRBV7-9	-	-	CASSFGQISDEQYF	TGTGCCAGCAGCTTTGGGCAGATCTCCGACGAGCAGTACTTC
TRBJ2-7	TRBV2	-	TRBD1	CASSDDRGREYEQYF	TGTGCCAGCAGTGATGACAGGGGGCGTGAGTACGAGCAGTACTTC
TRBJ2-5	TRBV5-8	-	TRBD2	CASSLGTSVGETQYF	TGTGCCAGCAGCTTGGGTACTAGCGTGGGAGAGACCCAGTACTTC
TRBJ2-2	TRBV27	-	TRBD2	CASSFSGLAGGPGTGELFF	TGTGCCAGCAGTTTCTCGGGACTAGCGGGAGGGCCAGGCACCGGGGAGCTGTTTTTT
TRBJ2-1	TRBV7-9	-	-	CASSSPGLPYNEQFF	TGTGCCAGCAGCTCCCCGGGACTTCCCTACAATGAGCAGTTCTTC
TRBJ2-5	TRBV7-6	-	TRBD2	CASSPGLAGETQYF	TGTGCCAGCAGCCCTGGACTAGCTGGAGAGACCCAGTACTTC
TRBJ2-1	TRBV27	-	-	CASRNGGGINEQFF	TGTGCCAGCAGGAACGGAGGAGGTATCAATGAGCAGTTCTTC
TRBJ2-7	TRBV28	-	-	CASKVGGVEQYF	TGTGCCAGCAAGGTGGGAGGAGTCGAGCAGTACTTC
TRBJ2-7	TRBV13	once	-	CASSLSRDWYEQYF	TGTGCCAGCAGCTTAAGCCGGGATTGGTACGAGCAGTACTTC
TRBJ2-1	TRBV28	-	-	CASSESGSSYNEQFF	TGTGCCAGCAGTGAAAGCGGAAGCTCCTACAATGAGCAGTTCTTC
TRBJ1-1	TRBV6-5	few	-	CASSRVAGVGTEAFF	TGTGCCAGCAGTCGTGTAGCGGGGGTAGGCACTGAAGCTTTCTTT
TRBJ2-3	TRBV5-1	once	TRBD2	CASTRRSGRDQITQYF	TGCGCCAGCACCCGCCGGAGCGGGAGAGATCAAATTACGCAGTATTTT
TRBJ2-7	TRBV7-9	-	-	CASSSYPNYEQYF	TGTGCCAGCAGCTCCTACCCGAACTACGAGCAGTACTTC
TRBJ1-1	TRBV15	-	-	CATSRQAAPTEAFF	TGTGCCACCAGCAGGCAAGCTGCCCCCACTGAAGCTTTCTTT
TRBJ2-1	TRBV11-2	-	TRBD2	CASSLVHSGSNEQFF	TGTGCCAGCAGCTTAGTTCATAGCGGGAGCAATGAGCAGTTCTTC
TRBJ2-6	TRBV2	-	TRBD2	CASSGGTSGITDSGANVLTF	TGTGCCAGCAGCGGAGGGACTAGCGGGATTACGGACTCTGGGGCCAACGTCCTGACTTTC
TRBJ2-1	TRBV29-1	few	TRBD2	CSVEAIFPTSGPYNEQFF	TGCAGCGTTGAAGCGATTTTCCCGACTAGCGGACCTTACAATGAGCAGTTCTTC
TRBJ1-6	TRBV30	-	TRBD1	CAWSVGTGKSPLHF	TGTGCCTGGAGTGTAGGGACAGGGAAATCACCCCTCCACTTT
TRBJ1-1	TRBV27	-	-	CASSLNDGPLGRAFF	TGTGCCAGCAGTTTAAATGATGGCCCCCTAGGAAGGGCTTTCTTT
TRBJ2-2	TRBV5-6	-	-	CASSLAGTAYPTNTGELFF	TGTGCCAGCAGCTTGGCCGGGACTGCCTACCCTACGAACACCGGGGAGCTGTTTTTT
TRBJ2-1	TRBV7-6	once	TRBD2	CASSLISGRPYNEQFF	TGTGCCAGCAGCTTAATAAGCGGGAGACCGTACAATGAGCAGTTCTTC
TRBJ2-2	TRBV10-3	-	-	CATLPGQGNTGELFF	TGTGCCACCCTACCCGGGCAGGGGAACACCGGGGAGCTGTTTTTT
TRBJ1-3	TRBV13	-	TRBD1	CASRHRQGGNTIYF	TGTGCCAGCAGACATAGACAGGGGGGAAACACCATATATTTT
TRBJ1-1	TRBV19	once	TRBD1	CASSRQGENTEAFF	TGTGCCAGTAGTCGACAGGGCGAGAACACTGAAGCTTTCTTT
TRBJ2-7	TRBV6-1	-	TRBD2	CASSAFGGDGTYEQYF	TGTGCCAGCAGTGCATTCGGGGGGGACGGGACCTACGAGCAGTACTTC
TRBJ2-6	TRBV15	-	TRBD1	CATSSFPGLRTGGVRAGANVLTF	TGTGCCACCAGCAGTTTCCCAGGGCTTAGGACAGGGGGCGTTAGGGCTGGGGCCAACGTCCTGACTTTC
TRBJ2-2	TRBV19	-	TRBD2	CASSITGGPGGELFF	TGTGCCAGTAGTATAACGGGAGGGCCAGGCGGGGAGCTGTTTTTT
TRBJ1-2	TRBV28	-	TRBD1	CASSLFGQGLAASYTF	TGTGCCAGCAGTTTATTTGGACAGGGATTAGCAGCTAGCTACACCTTC
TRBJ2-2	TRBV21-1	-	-	CASSNSLGGGELFF	TGTGCCAGCAGCAACTCGTTGGGGGGTGGGGAGCTGTTTTTT
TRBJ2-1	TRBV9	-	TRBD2	CASSGAQPGLAIYNEQFF	TGTGCCAGCAGCGGCGCTCAACCGGGACTAGCGATCTACAATGAGCAGTTCTTC
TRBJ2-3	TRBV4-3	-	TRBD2	CASSPASTSGRADTQYF	TGCGCCAGCAGCCCGGCCTCCACTAGCGGGAGAGCAGATACGCAGTATTTT
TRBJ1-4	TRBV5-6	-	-	CASSPGLSGEKLFF	TGTGCCAGCAGCCCGGGACTCTCGGGGGAAAAACTGTTTTTT